This note documents a single TCR beta chain sequence. What it binds is unknown. The source of the sample is a study of CD8 T cells in Susac syndrome. Study conclusions and caveats: Regarding the TCR sequencing and HLA analysis, the study admitted that a relatively small number of individuals were involved.

Random hexamers served to reverse transcribe roughly 0.45 to 1 ug RNA. TCRdb itself ran the immunoSEQ multiplex PCR reads through MiXCR, one entry per CDR3 protein. Among nearly 200,000 distinct CDR3 sequences listed, roughly 96% were seen once. With 5 bases removed from V and 10 bases from J, the gap between germline ends came to 20 bases. The CDR3 has 14 residues. From germline, CDR1 is SGHVS and CDR2 FQNEAQ. The chain has TRBV7-8 and TRBJ1-1, with D unresolved. The sequenced sample was CD4+ T cells from PBMCs. The source is a human donor with multiple sclerosis. For the CDR3, the DNA is TGTGCCAGCAGCCCCGAGACCGGCCTGGTTGGAGCTTTCTTT. Translation: CASSPETGLVGAFF. Based on the CDR3 plus reference TRBV7-8 and TRBJ1-1, the full variable domain is GAGVSQSPRYKVAKRGQDVALRCDPISGHVSLFWYQQALGQGPEFLTYFQNEAQLDKSGLPSDRFFAERPEGSVSTLKIQRTQQEDSAVYLCASSPETGLVGAFFGQGTRLTVV.